A selection of T cell receptor beta chains follows, all from one sample in a study of cytomegalovirus exposure and HLA in healthy donors. The repertoire was sequenced with immunoSEQ multiplex PCR; TCRdb's copy has only in-frame clones and lacks some. The sample carries 150,000 to 200,000 clones, roughly 79% recorded once. The sequenced material came from PBMCs. The source of these receptors is a woman in her 50s in good health and CMV-seropositive. Each CDR3 is given with its conserved first and last residue. A D gene is named only where the DNA matches it firmly. A row's size may be missing; if present it is once, few, many or a size class.

V: TRBV9
J: TRBJ1-3
size: -
D: TRBD1
CDR3: CASSPPDRGSGNTIYF
DNA: TGTGCCAGCAGCCCCCCGGACAGGGGTTCTGGAAACACCATATATTTT

V: TRBV29-1
J: TRBJ2-1
size: few
D: -
CDR3: CSVVRWGDDNEQFF
DNA: TGCAGCGTTGTTCGGTGGGGGGACGACAATGAGCAGTTCTTC

V: TRBV2
J: TRBJ1-1
size: -
D: -
CDR3: CASSSEGRATEAFF
DNA: TGTGCCAGCAGTTCGGAGGGGAGAGCCACTGAAGCTTTCTTT

V: TRBV4-1
J: TRBJ2-5
size: once
D: TRBD2
CDR3: CASSQEGREGPGETQYF
DNA: TGCGCCAGCAGCCAAGAAGGGCGGGAGGGCCCAGGGGAGACCCAGTACTTC

V: TRBV5-6
J: TRBJ1-1
size: -
D: -
CDR3: CASSLGPPTGTLNTEAFF
DNA: TGTGCCAGCAGCTTGGGGCCCCCCACCGGGACACTAAACACTGAAGCTTTCTTT

V: TRBV2
J: TRBJ1-3
size: -
D: -
CDR3: CASRSGSGNTIYF
DNA: TGTGCCAGCAGGTCCGGGTCAGGAAACACCATATATTTT

V: TRBV7-9
J: TRBJ2-3
size: -
D: TRBD1
CDR3: CASSFGTGVTDTQYF
DNA: TGTGCCAGCAGTTTCGGGACAGGAGTCACAGATACGCAGTATTTT

V: TRBV2
J: TRBJ1-1
size: -
D: -
CDR3: CASGSDRNTEAFF
DNA: TGTGCCAGCGGATCGGACAGGAACACTGAAGCTTTCTTT

V: TRBV2
J: TRBJ2-1
size: -
D: TRBD2
CDR3: CASSTGLAGLNEQFF
DNA: TGTGCCAGCAGTACGGGACTAGCGGGGCTAAATGAGCAGTTCTTC

V: TRBV27
J: TRBJ2-7
size: few
D: -
CDR3: CASSPNNYEQYF
DNA: TGTGCCAGCAGCCCTAATAACTACGAGCAGTACTTC

V: TRBV10-3
J: TRBJ1-5
size: -
D: -
CDR3: CAISESSAGAQPQHF
DNA: TGTGCCATCAGTGAGTCATCCGCGGGGGCTCAGCCCCAGCATTTT

V: TRBV7-9
J: TRBJ1-2
size: -
D: -
CDR3: CASSLGLDGGGYTF
DNA: TGTGCCAGCAGCTTAGGTCTAGACGGAGGGGGCTACACCTTC

V: TRBV25-1
J: TRBJ1-2
size: -
D: -
CDR3: CASSSTANYGYTF
DNA: TGTGCCAGCAGCTCGACAGCTAACTATGGCTACACCTTC

V: TRBV2
J: TRBJ2-7
size: few
D: -
CDR3: CASRRVLAHEQYF
DNA: TGTGCCAGCAGGAGAGTACTAGCACACGAGCAGTACTTC

V: TRBV18
J: TRBJ1-1
size: -
D: TRBD1
CDR3: CATQQGANTEAFF
DNA: TGTGCCACCCAACAGGGGGCAAACACTGAAGCTTTCTTT

V: TRBV5-6
J: TRBJ1-2
size: -
D: TRBD1
CDR3: CASSRRDRGHGYTF
DNA: TGTGCCAGCAGCCGGCGAGACAGGGGCCATGGCTACACCTTC

V: TRBV27
J: TRBJ2-7
size: -
D: -
CDR3: CASIPGDRGEQYF
DNA: TGTGCCAGCATCCCCGGTGATCGGGGCGAGCAGTACTTC

V: TRBV5-1
J: TRBJ2-1
size: -
D: -
CDR3: CASSLGAQQFF
DNA: TGCGCCAGCAGCTTGGGGGCCCAGCAGTTCTTC

V: TRBV9
J: TRBJ2-1
size: once
D: TRBD2
CDR3: CASSVEGLGLAGEEQFF
DNA: TGTGCCAGCAGCGTAGAGGGCTTAGGACTAGCGGGAGAAGAGCAGTTCTTC

V: TRBV5-1
J: TRBJ1-1
size: -
D: TRBD1
CDR3: CASSLGTGNTEAFF
DNA: TGCGCCAGCAGCTTAGGGACAGGGAACACTGAAGCTTTCTTT

V: TRBV20-1
J: TRBJ2-1
size: -
D: -
CDR3: CSAMRDEQFF
DNA: TGCAGTGCTATGCGTGATGAGCAGTTCTTC

V: TRBV6-1
J: TRBJ2-7
size: few
D: TRBD2
CDR3: CASSELAGGSSYEQYF
DNA: TGTGCCAGCAGTGAATTGGCGGGCGGGAGCTCCTACGAGCAGTACTTC

V: TRBV19
J: TRBJ2-4
size: -
D: TRBD2
CDR3: CASSIDGGGAGSKNIQYF
DNA: TGTGCCAGTAGTATAGACGGGGGGGGCGCGGGGTCCAAAAACATTCAGTACTTC

V: TRBV4-2
J: TRBJ1-5
size: -
D: TRBD1
CDR3: CASSPRDRVFGGYYSNQPQHF
DNA: TGTGCCAGCAGCCCCCGGGACAGGGTTTTCGGTGGATATTATAGCAATCAGCCCCAGCATTTT

V: TRBV7-2
J: TRBJ2-1
size: -
D: -
CDR3: CASSSNQGSWNEQFF
DNA: TGTGCCAGCAGCTCCAACCAGGGCTCCTGGAATGAGCAGTTCTTC

V: TRBV9
J: TRBJ2-1
size: -
D: -
CDR3: CASSVAPSSHNEQFF
DNA: TGTGCCAGCAGCGTAGCTCCTAGCTCCCACAATGAGCAGTTCTTC

V: TRBV7-9
J: TRBJ2-7
size: once
D: -
CDR3: CASSLGQASSYEQYF
DNA: TGTGCCAGCAGCTTAGGACAGGCGAGCTCCTACGAGCAGTACTTC

V: TRBV10-3
J: TRBJ2-5
size: -
D: -
CDR3: CAISAGETLETQYF
DNA: TGTGCCATCAGTGCCGGGGAAACATTAGAGACCCAGTACTTC